This entry is about one T cell receptor beta chain. Its target is unknown. The data were obtained in a study of T cells in Graves' hyperthyroidism and ophthalmopathy. RNA transcripts gave rise to amplified TCR beta CDR3 regions. Using the HTBI primer set, a first-round RT-PCR was run on the TCR CDR3. TCRdb ran MiXCR on the multiplex PCR reads and lists one entry per CDR3 protein. The table has approximately 210,000 distinct CDR3 sequences, over 15% seen once. Findings and caveats of the study: Ophthalmopathy prediction by the model preceded onset by a median roughly 6 months.

The germline gives CDR1 SQVTM, CDR2 ANQGSEA. The CDR3 length is 12 residues. V shed 4 bases and J shed 3 bases, with 9 bases lying between them. Clinical symptoms, serum thyroxine and TRAb, thyroid ultrasound and orbital computed tomography were used for the diagnoses. The material sequenced was blood. The sequence was obtained from a man between 45 and 60 years old with Graves' hyperthyroidism. The chain has TRBV29-1 and TRBJ1-1; D gene ambiguous. The CDR3: CSVAASYTEAFF. The CDR3 coding sequence is TGCAGCGTTGCGGCCAGCTACACTGAAGCTTTCTTT.